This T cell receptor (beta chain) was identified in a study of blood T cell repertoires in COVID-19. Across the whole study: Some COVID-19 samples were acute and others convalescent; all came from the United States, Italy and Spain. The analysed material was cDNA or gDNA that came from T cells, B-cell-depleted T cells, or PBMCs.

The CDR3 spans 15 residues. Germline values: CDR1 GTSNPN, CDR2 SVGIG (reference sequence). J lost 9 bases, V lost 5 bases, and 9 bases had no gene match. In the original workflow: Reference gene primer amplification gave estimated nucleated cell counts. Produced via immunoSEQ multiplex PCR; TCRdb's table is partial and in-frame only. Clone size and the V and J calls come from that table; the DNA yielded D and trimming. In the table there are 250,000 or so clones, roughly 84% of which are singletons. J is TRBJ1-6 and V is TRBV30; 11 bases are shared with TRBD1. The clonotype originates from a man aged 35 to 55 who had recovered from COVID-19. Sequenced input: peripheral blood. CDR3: CAWALGTGGSSPLHF. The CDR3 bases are TGTGCCTGGGCCCTAGGGACAGGGGGTAGTTCACCCCTCCACTTT. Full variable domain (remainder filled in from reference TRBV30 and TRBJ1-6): SQTIHQWPATLVQPVGSPLSLECTVEGTSNPNLYWYRQAAGRGLQLLFYSVGIGQISSEVPQNLSASRPQDRQFILSSKKLLLSDSGFYLCAWALGTGGSSPLHFGNGTRLTVT.